The T cell receptor beta chain described here comes from a study of PD-1 blockade in mismatch repair-deficient tumors. Broader study findings: Tumor-resident clones, often absent from pretreatment blood, expanded after pembrolizumab and then contracted.

This clone was counted between two and nine times. Its antigen is not known. The CDR3 runs to 14 residues. From germline, CDR1 is KGHSY and CDR2 FQNENV. Trimming stripped 1 base from V and 0 bases from J, with 6 bases between. The table came from immunoSEQ multiplex PCR; TCRdb's copy has only in-frame clones and leaves some out. Found here are about 110,000 clones, over 60% of them singletons; the top ten hold about 5.1%. This sequence was found in an adult with mismatch repair-deficient cancer. The chain is built from TRBV16 and TRBJ1-1; D is undetermined. Sequencing was performed on peripheral blood, taken roughly 13 months after starting pembrolizumab. The CDR3 protein is CASSQFEMNTEAFF. CDR3 in DNA: TGTGCCAGCAGCCAATTCGAGATGAACACTGAAGCTTTCTTT.